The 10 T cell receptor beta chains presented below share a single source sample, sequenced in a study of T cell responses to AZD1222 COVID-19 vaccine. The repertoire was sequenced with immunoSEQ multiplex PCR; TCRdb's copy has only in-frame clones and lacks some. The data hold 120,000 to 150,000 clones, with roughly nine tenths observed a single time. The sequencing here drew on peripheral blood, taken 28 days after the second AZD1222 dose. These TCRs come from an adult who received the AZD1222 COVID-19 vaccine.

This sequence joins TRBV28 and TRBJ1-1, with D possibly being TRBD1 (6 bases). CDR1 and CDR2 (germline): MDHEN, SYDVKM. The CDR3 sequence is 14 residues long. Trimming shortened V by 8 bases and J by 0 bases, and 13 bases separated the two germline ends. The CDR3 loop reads CASPKGEMNTEAFF. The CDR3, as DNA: TGTGCCAGCCCTAAGGGGGAGATGAACACTGAAGCTTTCTTT.

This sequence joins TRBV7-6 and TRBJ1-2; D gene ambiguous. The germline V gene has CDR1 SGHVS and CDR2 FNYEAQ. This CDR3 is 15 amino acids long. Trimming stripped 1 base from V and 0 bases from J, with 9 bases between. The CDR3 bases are TGTGCCAGCAGCTTAGATTCCCTCGCTAACTATGGCTACACCTTC. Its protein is CASSLDSLANYGYTF.

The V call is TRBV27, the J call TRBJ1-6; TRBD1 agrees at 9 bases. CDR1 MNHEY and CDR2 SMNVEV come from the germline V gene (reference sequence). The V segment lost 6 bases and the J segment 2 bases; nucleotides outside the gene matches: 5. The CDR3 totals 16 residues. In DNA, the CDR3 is TGTGCCAGCAGATACAGGACAGGGGCCTATAATTCACCCCTCCACTTT. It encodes CASRYRTGAYNSPLHF.

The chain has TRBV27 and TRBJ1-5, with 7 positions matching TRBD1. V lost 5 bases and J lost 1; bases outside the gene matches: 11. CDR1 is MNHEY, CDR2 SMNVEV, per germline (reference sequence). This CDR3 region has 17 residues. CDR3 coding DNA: TGTGCCAGCAGTCTGTCCAGGGGGGCTTTAAGCAATCAGCCCCAGCATTTT. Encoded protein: CASSLSRGALSNQPQHF.

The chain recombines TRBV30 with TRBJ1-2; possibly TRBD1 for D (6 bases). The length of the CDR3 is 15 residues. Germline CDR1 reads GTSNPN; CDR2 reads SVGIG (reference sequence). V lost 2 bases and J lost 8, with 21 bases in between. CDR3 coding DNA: TGTGCCTGGAGTATTTTTGGCAGGGGAGGGGAAGGCTACACCTTC. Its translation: CAWSIFGRGGEGYTF.

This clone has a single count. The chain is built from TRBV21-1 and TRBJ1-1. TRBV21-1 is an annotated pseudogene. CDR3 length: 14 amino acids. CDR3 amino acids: CASSTSGGGPEAFF. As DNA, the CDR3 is TGTGCCAGCAGCACCTCCGGGGGGGGACCCGAAGCTTTCTTT.

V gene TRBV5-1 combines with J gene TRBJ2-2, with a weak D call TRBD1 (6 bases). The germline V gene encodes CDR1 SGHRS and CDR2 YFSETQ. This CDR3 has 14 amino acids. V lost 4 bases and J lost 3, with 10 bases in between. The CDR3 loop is CASSLGQYTGELFF. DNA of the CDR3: TGCGCCAGCAGCCTGGGACAATACACCGGGGAGCTGTTTTTT.

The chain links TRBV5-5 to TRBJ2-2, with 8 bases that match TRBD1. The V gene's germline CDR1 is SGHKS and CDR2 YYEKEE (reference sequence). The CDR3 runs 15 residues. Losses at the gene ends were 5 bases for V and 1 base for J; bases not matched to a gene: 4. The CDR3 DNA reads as TGTGCCAGCAGAACGACAGGGGAGAACACCGGGGAGCTGTTTTTT. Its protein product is CASRTTGENTGELFF.

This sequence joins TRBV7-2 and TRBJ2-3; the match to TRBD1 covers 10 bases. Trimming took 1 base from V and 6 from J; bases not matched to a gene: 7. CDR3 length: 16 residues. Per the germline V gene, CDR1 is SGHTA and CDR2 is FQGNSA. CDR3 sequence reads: CASSLGQGAGLDTQYF. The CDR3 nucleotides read TGTGCCAGCAGCTTAGGACAGGGGGCTGGATTGGATACGCAGTATTTT.

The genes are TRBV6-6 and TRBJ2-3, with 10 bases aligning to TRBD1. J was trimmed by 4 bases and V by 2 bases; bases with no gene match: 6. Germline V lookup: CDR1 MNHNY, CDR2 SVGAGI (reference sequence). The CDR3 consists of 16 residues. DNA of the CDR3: TGTGCCAGCAGTTACCAAGGGACAGGGGCCGCAGATACGCAGTATTTT. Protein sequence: CASSYQGTGAADTQYF.